What follows are 19 T cell receptor beta chains derived from one specimen sequenced in a study of cytomegalovirus exposure and HLA in healthy donors. Primers: 60 Vbeta forward and 13 Jbeta reverse. Repertoires were generated with immunoSEQ multiplex PCR, while TCRdb's copy carries only in-frame clones and drops some. The profile shows about 62,000 clones, about 90% of them singletons. Sequencing was performed on PBMCs. These receptors all stem from a man aged 18 to 29 in good health and CMV-seronegative.

This clone was counted a single time. J is TRBJ2-3 and V is TRBV9; 8 nucleotides align to TRBD2. This CDR3 spans 15 amino acids. CDR1 is SGDLS, CDR2 YYNGEE, per germline. The junction had 8 bases not matched to a gene; V was cut back by 4 bases and J by 4 bases. Here the CDR3 DNA reads TGTGCCAGCAGCTTATTCGGGAGGGACGCAGATACGCAGTATTTT. Protein product: CASSLFGRDADTQYF. Variable domain in full (rest from reference TRBV9 and TRBJ2-3): DSGVTQTPKHLITATGQRVTLRCSPRSGDLSVYWYQQSLDQGLQFLIQYYNGEERAKGNILERFSAQQFPDLHSELNLSSLELGDSALYFCASSLFGRDADTQYFGPGTRLTVL.

This clone was seen a few times. V gene TRBV11-2 combines with J gene TRBJ1-1; no clear D. Trimming pared 4 bases from V and 5 bases from J, leaving 11 bases between. Germline CDR1 reads SGHAT; CDR2 reads FQNNGV. The CDR3 totals 13 residues. The CDR3 DNA is TGTGCCAGCAGCTCGTGGGAGGGTACTGAAGCTTTCTTT. The encoded protein is CASSSWEGTEAFF.

The rearrangement joins TRBV4-1 to TRBJ1-2, with 12 bases matching TRBD1. From germline, CDR1 is MGHRA and CDR2 YSYEKL. There are 15 residues in the CDR3. Unmatched junction bases numbered 9, after V lost 5 bases and J lost 8 bases. The CDR3: CASSAPGQGALGYTF. The CDR3 nucleotides read TGCGCCAGCAGCGCTCCGGGACAGGGGGCGTTGGGCTACACCTTC.

The J gene is TRBJ1-6, the V gene TRBV5-4; TRBD1 matches at 7 bases. Germline V lookup: CDR1 SGHNT, CDR2 YYREEE (reference sequence). CDR3 length: 18 residues. V dropped 4 bases and J dropped 6; count of bases not matched to a gene: 16. CDR3 sequence reads: CASSPTTPGTDLNSPLHF. CDR3 nucleotides: TGTGCCAGCAGCCCAACCACGCCCGGGACAGACCTTAATTCACCCCTCCACTTT.

This clone was recorded once. The CDR3 region is CASSDDGDRGFYEQYF. CDR3 nucleotides: TGTGCCAGCAGTGATGATGGGGACAGGGGATTCTACGAGCAGTACTTC. The rearrangement joins TRBV2 to TRBJ2-7; 10 bases are a match to TRBD1. Germline CDR1 is SNHLY and CDR2 is FYNNEI. V gave up 3 bases and J gave up 3 bases; unmatched junction bases: 8. The CDR3 is 16 amino acids.

This chain connects TRBV5-1 to TRBJ1-2; 8 bases map to TRBD1. Germline CDR1 is SGHRS and CDR2 is YFSETQ. The trim removed 4 bases at V and 4 bases at J, leaving 6 bases unmatched. The CDR3 is 14 amino acids. The CDR3 is CASSAGQVLYGYTF. The CDR3 nucleotides read TGCGCCAGCAGCGCGGGACAGGTCCTCTATGGCTACACCTTC.

In DNA, the CDR3 is TGCGCCAGCAGTGAGTCGGAGAGCCTACCCTATGGCTACACCTTC. Protein: CASSESESLPYGYTF. V gene TRBV10-1 combines with J gene TRBJ1-2; D is ambiguous. Trimming stripped 0 bases from V and 4 bases from J, with 12 bases between. Germline loops: CDR1 WNHNN, CDR2 SYGVQD (reference sequence). The CDR3 sequence is 15 residues long.

This clone appeared a few times. This chain connects TRBV30 to TRBJ2-5; perhaps TRBD2 as D (6 bases). Germline CDR1 GTSNPN, CDR2 SVGIG (reference sequence). The CDR3 contains 12 residues. Trimming cost V 0 bases and J 5 bases, with 7 bases left between them. Here the CDR3 DNA reads TGTGCCTGGAGTGTACGGGGGGAGACCCAGTACTTC. It codes for CAWSVRGETQYF.

The rearrangement joins TRBV9 to TRBJ2-2; no clear D gene. Germline V gene data show CDR1 as SGDLS and CDR2 as YYNGEE. Trimming removed 3 bases from V and 0 bases from J, with 6 bases in between. CDR3 length equals 14 residues. The CDR3 loop is CASSDRPNTGELFF. The CDR3 bases are TGTGCCAGCAGCGACAGACCGAACACCGGGGAGCTGTTTTTT.

The CDR3 spells CASSLQGAKAFF. In nucleotides, the CDR3 is TGTGCCAGTAGTTTACAGGGGGCGAAAGCTTTCTTT. The gene calls are TRBV19 and TRBJ1-1; 9 bases are shared with TRBD1. This CDR3 region has 12 residues. Germline V gene lookup returns CDR1 LNHDA and CDR2 SQIVND (reference sequence). V dropped 5 bases and J dropped 9; count of bases not matched to a gene: 4.

V gene TRBV18 combines with J gene TRBJ1-1; possibly TRBD1 for D (5 bases). Trimming left V 4 bases short and J 0 bases short, with 9 bases between. Germline assignment: CDR1 KGHSH and CDR2 LQKENI. The CDR3 is 14 amino acids. In DNA, the CDR3 is TGTGCCAGCTCACGCCAGGACATGAACACTGAAGCTTTCTTT. Protein: CASSRQDMNTEAFF.

This clone has just one count. The chain combines TRBV13 with TRBJ2-7, with no clear D. Trimming cost V 5 bases and J 5 bases, with 10 bases left between them. CDR1 is PRHDT, CDR2 FYEKMQ, per germline (reference sequence). The CDR3 consists of 12 residues. In DNA, the CDR3 is TGTGCCAGCAGCACAAACAGAGACGAGCAGTACTTC. As protein: CASSTNRDEQYF. Based on the CDR3 plus reference TRBV13 and TRBJ2-7, the full variable domain is AAGVIQSPRHLIKEKRETATLKCYPIPRHDTVYWYQQGPGQDPQFLISFYEKMQSDKGSIPDRFSAQQFSDYHSELNMSSLELGDSALYFCASSTNRDEQYFGPGTRLTVT.

About this clone: Mismatch with germline at one junction end may stem from a read error. The chain uses TRBV9 and TRBJ1-3, with D perhaps TRBD1 (6 bases). The CDR3 consists of 15 residues. The germline CDR1 and CDR2 sequences are SGDLS and YYNGEE. The CDR3 sequence: CASSGEGESGNTIYF. The CDR3 nucleotides read TGTGCCAGCAGCGGGGAGGGGGAATCTGGAAACACTATATATTTT.

This rearrangement joins TRBV14 to TRBJ1-6; D call uncertain. CDR1 is SGHDN, CDR2 FVKESK, per germline. The CDR3 is 14 residues long. V lost 0 bases, J lost 9 bases, and 9 bases lay in between. DNA of the CDR3: TGTGCCAGCAGCCAAGAATGGCGGGGTTCACCCCTCCACTTT. Translation gives CASSQEWRGSPLHF.

The J gene is TRBJ2-7, the V gene TRBV6-1, with 7 positions matching TRBD2. With V trimmed by 4 bases and J by 3 bases, 3 bases remained unmatched. The CDR3 is 13 residues long. Looked up from germline, CDR1 is MNHNS and CDR2 is SASEGT. Here the CDR3 reads CASSAREFYEQYF. The CDR3 nucleotides are TGTGCCAGCAGTGCGCGGGAGTTCTACGAGCAGTACTTC.

The genes are TRBV27 and TRBJ2-7, with no clear D. The ends were cut back, 8 bases at V and 7 bases at J, with 12 bases in the middle. The germline CDR1 and CDR2 sequences are MNHEY and SMNVEV (reference sequence). CDR3 length: 11 residues. CDR3 coding DNA: TGTGCCAGCGGGCCTCCGTGGGAGCAGTACTTC. It is translated as CASGPPWEQYF.

This clone was found once. V usage is TRBV28 and J usage is TRBJ1-2; D is undetermined. The CDR3 is 14 amino acids. Per germline, CDR1 MDHEN and CDR2 SYDVKM. V lost 1 base and J lost 4, with 10 bases in between. CDR3 protein: CASSLYPVTYGYTF. The CDR3 coding sequence is TGTGCCAGCAGTTTATACCCAGTAACCTATGGCTACACCTTC.

The V gene is TRBV6-1, the J gene TRBJ2-7; D possibly corresponds to TRBD1 (8 bases). V was clipped by 7 bases and J by 3 bases, with 13 bases between them. CDR1 and CDR2 (germline): MNHNS, SASEGT. The CDR3 spans 13 residues. The CDR3 coding sequence is TGTGCCAGCACCACAGGGGGGGGCTACGAGCAGTACTTC. Encoded protein: CASTTGGGYEQYF.

This clone was counted between two and nine times. This chain uses TRBV29-1 with TRBJ1-1; D possibly corresponds to TRBD1 (5 bases). This CDR3 comprises 9 residues. Germline loops: CDR1 SQVTM, CDR2 ANQGSEA. V dropped 4 bases and J dropped 9 bases, with 6 bases sitting between them. The CDR3 nucleotides are TGCAGCGTTGGACAGAAAGCTTTCTTT. Its translation is CSVGQKAFF. The full variable domain, with the rest looked up from reference TRBV29-1 and TRBJ1-1, is SAVISQKPSRDICQRGTSLTIQCQVDSQVTMMFWYRQQPGQSLTLIATANQGSEATYESGFVIDKFPISRPNLTFSTLTVSNMSPEDSSIYLCSVGQKAFFGQGTRLTVV.